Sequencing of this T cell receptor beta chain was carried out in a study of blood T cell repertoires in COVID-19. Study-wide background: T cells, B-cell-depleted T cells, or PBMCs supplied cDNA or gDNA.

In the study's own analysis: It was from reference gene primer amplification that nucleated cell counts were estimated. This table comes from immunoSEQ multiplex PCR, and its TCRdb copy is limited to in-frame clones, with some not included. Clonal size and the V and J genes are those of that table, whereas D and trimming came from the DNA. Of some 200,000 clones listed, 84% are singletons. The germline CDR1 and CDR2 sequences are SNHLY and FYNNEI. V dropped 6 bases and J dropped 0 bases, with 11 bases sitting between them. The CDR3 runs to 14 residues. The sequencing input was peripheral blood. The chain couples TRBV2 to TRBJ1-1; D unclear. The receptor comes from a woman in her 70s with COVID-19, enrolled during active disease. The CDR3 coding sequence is TGTGCCAGCAGGCCACAGATCATGAACACTGAAGCTTTCTTT. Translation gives CASRPQIMNTEAFF.